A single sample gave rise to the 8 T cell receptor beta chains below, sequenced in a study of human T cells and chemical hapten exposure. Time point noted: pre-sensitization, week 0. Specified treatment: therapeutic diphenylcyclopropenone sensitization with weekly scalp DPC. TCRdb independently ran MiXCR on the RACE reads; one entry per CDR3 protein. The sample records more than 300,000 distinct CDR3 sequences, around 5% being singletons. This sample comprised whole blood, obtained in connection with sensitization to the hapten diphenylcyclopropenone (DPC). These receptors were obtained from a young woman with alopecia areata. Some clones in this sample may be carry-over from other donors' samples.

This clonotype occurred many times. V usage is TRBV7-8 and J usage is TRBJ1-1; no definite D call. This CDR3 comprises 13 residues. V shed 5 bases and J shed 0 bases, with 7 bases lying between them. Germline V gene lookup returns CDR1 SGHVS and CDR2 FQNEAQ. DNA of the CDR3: TGTGCCAGCAGCACGAACTTGAACACTGAAGCTTTCTTT. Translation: CASSTNLNTEAFF.

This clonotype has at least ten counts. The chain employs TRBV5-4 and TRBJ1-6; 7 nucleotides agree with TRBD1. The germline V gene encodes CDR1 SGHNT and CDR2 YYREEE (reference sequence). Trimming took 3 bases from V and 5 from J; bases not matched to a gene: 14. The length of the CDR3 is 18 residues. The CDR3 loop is CASSSPRQGLGDNSPLHF. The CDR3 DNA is TGTGCCAGCAGCTCGCCCCGACAGGGTCTTGGAGATAATTCACCCCTCCACTTT.

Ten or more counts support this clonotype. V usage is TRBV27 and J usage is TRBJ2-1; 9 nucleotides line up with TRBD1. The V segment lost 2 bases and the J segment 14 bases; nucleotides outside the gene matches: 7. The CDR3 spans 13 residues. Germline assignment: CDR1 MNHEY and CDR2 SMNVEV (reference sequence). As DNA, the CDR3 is TGTGCCAGCAGTTTAAATTTTGGGGACAGGGAGTTCTTC. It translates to CASSLNFGDREFF.

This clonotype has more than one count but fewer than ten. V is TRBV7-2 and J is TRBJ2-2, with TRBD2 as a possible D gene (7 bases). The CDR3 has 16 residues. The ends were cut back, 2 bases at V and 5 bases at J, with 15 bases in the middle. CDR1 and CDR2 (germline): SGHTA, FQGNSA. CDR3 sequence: CASSLIAGARTGELFF. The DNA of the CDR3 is TGTGCCAGCAGCTTAATTGCGGGGGCGCGAACCGGGGAGCTGTTTTTT.

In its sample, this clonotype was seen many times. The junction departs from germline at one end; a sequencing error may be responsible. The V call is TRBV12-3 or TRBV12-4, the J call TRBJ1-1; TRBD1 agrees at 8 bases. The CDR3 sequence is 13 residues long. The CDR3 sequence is CASSLGTGTEAFF. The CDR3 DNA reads TGTGCCAGCAGCTTAGGGACAGGCACTGAAGCTTTCTTT.

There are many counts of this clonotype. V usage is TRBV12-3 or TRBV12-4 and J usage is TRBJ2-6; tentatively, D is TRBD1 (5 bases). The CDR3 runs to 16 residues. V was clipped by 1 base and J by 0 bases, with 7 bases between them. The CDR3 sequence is CASSLVRDSGANVLTF. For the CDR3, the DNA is TGTGCCAGCAGTTTAGTCAGGGACTCTGGGGCCAACGTCCTGACTTTC.

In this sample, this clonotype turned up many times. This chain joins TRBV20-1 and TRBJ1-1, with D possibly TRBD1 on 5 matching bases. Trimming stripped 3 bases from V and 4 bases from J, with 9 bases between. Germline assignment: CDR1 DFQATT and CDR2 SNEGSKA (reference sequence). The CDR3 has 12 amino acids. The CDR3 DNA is TGCAGTGCTAGTCGAGGGGTCACTGAAGCTTTCTTT. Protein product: CSASRGVTEAFF.

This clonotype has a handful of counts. This CDR3 reads CASSPGPTGEQYF. The CDR3 coding sequence is TGTGCCAGCAGCCCCGGCCCCACGGGGGAGCAGTACTTC. V and J are TRBV5-4 and TRBJ2-7; a possible D gene is TRBD2 (5 bases). Trimming took 4 bases from V and 7 from J, leaving 15 bases between them. The CDR3 sequence is 13 residues long. Germline assignment: CDR1 SGHNT and CDR2 YYREEE (reference sequence).